These 23 T cell receptor beta chains share one sample of origin, sequenced in a study of human T cells and chemical hapten exposure. The study extracted total RNA from unfractionated whole blood. Library construction involved attaching unique molecular identifiers to individual cDNA molecules, which allowed quantitative, reproducible TCR counting. A single record per CDR3 protein comes from TCRdb applying MiXCR to the reads. The profile covers about 120,000 distinct CDR3 sequences, with 8.5% to 9% appearing a single time and 1.4% taken by the ten largest. The source material was whole blood. The receptors originated from a human donor in good health. Some clones in this sample may be carry-over from other donors' samples.

The chain carries TRBV7-3 and TRBJ2-3; 8 nucleotides match TRBD2. Germline V gene sequence: CDR1 SGHTA, CDR2 FQGTGA. J was trimmed by 7 bases and V by 5 bases; bases with no gene match: 20. CDR3 length: 18 amino acids. CDR3 sequence: CASSPSHNQRGTKHTQYF. The CDR3, as DNA: TGTGCCAGCAGCCCGAGTCACAATCAGCGGGGGACGAAACATACGCAGTATTTT. Looking up the rest from reference TRBV7-3 and TRBJ2-3 gives the full variable domain: GAGVSQTPSNKVTEKGKYVELRCDPISGHTALYWYRQSLGQGPEFLIYFQGTGAADDSGLPNDRFFAVRPEGSVSTLKIQRTERGDSAVYLCASSPSHNQRGTKHTQYFGPGTRLTVL.

This clonotype was observed a few times. V and J are TRBV6-5 and TRBJ1-1, with TRBD1 matching 9 bases. Per germline, CDR1 MNHEY and CDR2 SVGAGI. This CDR3 comprises 14 residues. The V gene end was trimmed by 7 bases and the J gene end by 5 bases; junction bases not matched to a gene: 8. The CDR3 protein is CASTSAQGATEAFF. The CDR3 DNA sequence: TGTGCCAGCACGTCCGCACAGGGGGCTACTGAAGCTTTCTTT.

This clonotype was detected only a few times. This sequence joins TRBV10-3 and TRBJ2-1, with TRBD2 matching over 10 bases. Germline trimming cut 2 bases from V and 1 base from J; bases unmatched to any gene: 2. Germline CDR1 and CDR2: ENHRY and SYGVKD. The CDR3 spans 16 residues. This CDR3 is CAISEMTSGSYNEQFF. The CDR3 bases are TGTGCCATCAGTGAGATGACTAGCGGGTCCTACAATGAGCAGTTCTTC.

This clonotype was seen at least ten times. The gene calls are TRBV4-2 and TRBJ1-6; D is perhaps TRBD1 (5 bases). V was trimmed by 3 bases and J by 7 bases, leaving 13 bases between them. CDR1 and CDR2 (germline): LGHNA, YNFKEQ. The CDR3 has 15 residues. The CDR3, as DNA: TGTGCCAGCAGCCAGACCACAGGTAGCAATTCACCCCTCCACTTT. It encodes CASSQTTGSNSPLHF.

This clonotype has ten or more counts. This sequence joins TRBV6-6 and TRBJ1-3, with D maybe TRBD1 (5 bases). The CDR3 covers 15 residues. CDR1 MNHNY and CDR2 SVGAGI come from the germline V gene (reference sequence). With 2 bases removed from V and 0 bases from J, the gap between germline ends came to 8 bases. CDR3 DNA sequence: TGTGCCAGCAGTTACGACAGTATCTCTGGAAACACCATATATTTT. Translation gives CASSYDSISGNTIYF.

This clonotype was seen repeatedly, ten times or more. The chain carries TRBV6-5 and TRBJ1-6; no firm D call. Germline CDR1 and CDR2: MNHEY and SVGAGI. This CDR3 region has 20 residues. Trimming cost V 0 bases and J 4 bases, with 22 bases left between them. In nucleotides, the CDR3 is TGTGCCAGCAGTTACTCGACCATGGCTTCCTCCCATGCATATAATTCACCCCTCCACTTT. Its protein product is CASSYSTMASSHAYNSPLHF.

J is TRBJ2-7 and V is TRBV4-1, with 8 bases fitting TRBD2. The germline CDR1 and CDR2 sequences are MGHRA and YSYEKL. The CDR3 runs 18 residues. V lost 1 base to trimming and J lost 0 bases; unmatched junction nucleotides: 11. The CDR3 coding sequence is TGCGCCAGCAGCCAAGGGGGTTCGAGCGGGAGCCTCTCCTACGAGCAGTACTTC. Its translation: CASSQGGSSGSLSYEQYF.

This clonotype was detected ten times or more. The DNA for the CDR3 is TGTGCCAGCAGAGGGCTCGCGGCGGGAGATGGCTACACCTTC. Protein product: CASRGLAAGDGYTF. The V and J genes are TRBV6-6 and TRBJ1-2; D is ambiguous. V lost 6 bases and J 6 bases, leaving 17 bases between the germline ends. The germline V gene encodes CDR1 MNHNY and CDR2 SVGAGI (reference sequence). The CDR3 sequence is 14 residues long.

The rearrangement uses TRBV20-1 and TRBJ1-1; D gene uncertain. This CDR3 has 12 amino acids. Trimming left V 7 bases short and J 1 base short, with 10 bases between. The V gene's germline CDR1 is DFQATT and CDR2 SNEGSKA (reference sequence). The CDR3 loop reads CSGATGNTEAFF. Written as DNA, the CDR3 is TGCAGTGGGGCTACGGGGAACACTGAAGCTTTCTTT.

At least ten counts were recorded for this clonotype. The rearrangement joins TRBV6-1 to TRBJ1-1; maybe TRBD1 (6 bases). The germline gives CDR1 MNHNS, CDR2 SASEGT. Trimming shortened V by 7 bases and J by 1 base, and 16 bases separated the two germline ends. The CDR3 covers 15 residues. CDR3 amino acids: CASTRRGAKNTEAFF. CDR3 nucleotide sequence: TGTGCCAGCACCAGGAGGGGGGCTAAGAACACTGAAGCTTTCTTT.

This clonotype was picked up many times. This chain links TRBV6-2 or TRBV6-3 with TRBJ1-6, with a tentative D call TRBD1 (5 bases). With 6 bases removed from V and 7 bases from J, the gap between germline ends came to 13 bases. CDR1 MNHEY and CDR2 SVGEGT come from the germline V gene. This CDR3 has 14 amino acids. The CDR3 region has the DNA TGTGCCAGCAGCCGGGACGTCGTCAATTCACCCCTCCACTTT. This translates into CASSRDVVNSPLHF.

This clonotype has only a few counts. This chain uses TRBV6-5 with TRBJ2-5; 9 nucleotides match TRBD2. The CDR3 is made up of 15 amino acids. CDR1 MNHEY and CDR2 SVGAGI come from the germline V gene. The V and J ends lost 3 bases and 6 bases, in that order; junction bases with no gene match: 8. Written as DNA, the CDR3 is TGTGCCAGCAGTTATCTAGCGGGGTCCCGGCAGACCCAGTACTTC. Translating gives CASSYLAGSRQTQYF.

Many counts were recorded for this clonotype. The chain carries TRBV12-3 or TRBV12-4 and TRBJ1-6; D gene ambiguous. The V end was cut by 6 bases, the J end by 10 bases, with 16 bases between. The CDR3 sequence is 14 residues long. The CDR3 coding sequence is TGTGCCAGCAGCCGTGGATACGGTGGGTCACCCCTCCACTTT. Its translation is CASSRGYGGSPLHF.

As for this clonotype: It may be a read error: a sequence one base away is much more abundant. This rearrangement joins TRBV4-3 to TRBJ1-1; D not resolved. Germline V gives CDR1 LGHNA, CDR2 YSLEER. V lost 7 bases and J 2 bases, leaving 11 bases between the germline ends. The CDR3 consists of 13 residues. The CDR3 bases are TGCGCCAGCACCCAGACGGAAAACACTGAAGCTTTCTTT. It yields the protein CASTQTENTEAFF.

This clonotype was counted a few times. V usage is TRBV5-1 and J usage is TRBJ1-1; perhaps TRBD1 as D (5 bases). Germline CDR1 and CDR2: SGHRS and YFSETQ. The CDR3 is 14 residues long. Trimming shortened V by 0 bases and J by 7 bases, and 13 bases separated the two germline ends. The chain's CDR3 is CASSLERTSGEAFF. The CDR3 DNA follows: TGCGCCAGCAGCTTGGAAAGGACAAGCGGTGAAGCTTTCTTT.

In its sample, this clonotype was seen a few times. The DNA of the CDR3 is TGTGCCAGCAGCTACTCCGGGACAGGGCTCGGTCAGCCCCAGCATTTT. It specifies CASSYSGTGLGQPQHF. The chain joins TRBV7-2 to TRBJ1-5; TRBD1 matches at 9 bases. Germline lookup yields CDR1 SGHTA and CDR2 FQGNSA. The CDR3 spans 16 residues. V shed 4 bases and J 6 bases; nucleotides not matched to a gene: 10.

V gene TRBV27 combines with J gene TRBJ1-5; no clear D. V was cut by 6 bases and J by 3 bases, with 21 bases left in between. The CDR3 consists of 17 residues. The germline V gene has CDR1 MNHEY and CDR2 SMNVEV (reference sequence). CDR3 amino acids: CASSIRSPGPVNQPQHF. The CDR3 nucleotides are TGTGCCAGCAGCATAAGATCACCGGGTCCAGTCAATCAGCCCCAGCATTTT.

A few counts support this clonotype. This sequence joins TRBV27 and TRBJ1-6; 8 bases map to TRBD1. The CDR3 totals 14 residues. Germline-derived CDR1 and CDR2 are MNHEY and SMNVEV (reference sequence). With 6 bases clipped from V and 7 bases from J, the junction kept 5 bases outside the gene matches. CDR3: CASRFQGANSPLHF. The CDR3, as DNA: TGTGCCAGCAGATTTCAGGGGGCCAATTCACCCCTCCACTTT.

This clonotype occurred a few times. The chain has TRBV7-9 and TRBJ1-6, with D hard to call. The CDR3 spans 15 residues. Between the trimmed V and J ends, which lost 5 bases and 6 bases, there was a span of 14 bases. Germline V gene lookup returns CDR1 SEHNR and CDR2 FQNEAQ (reference sequence). The CDR3 region is CASSAPSPSNSPLHF. Written as DNA, the CDR3 is TGTGCCAGCAGCGCCCCGTCCCCCTCTAATTCACCCCTCCACTTT. Full variable domain (missing parts from reference TRBV7-9 and TRBJ1-6): DTGVSQNPRHKITKRGQNVTFRCDPISEHNRLYWYRQTLGQGPEFLTYFQNEAQLEKSRLLSDRFSAERPKGSFSTLEIQRTEQGDSAMYLCASSAPSPSNSPLHFGNGTRLTVT.

This clonotype was seen once. A much bigger clone sits one base away, suggesting this may be a read error. The chain joins TRBV14 to TRBJ1-6, with D possibly matching TRBD1 (6 bases). Germline loops: CDR1 SGHDN, CDR2 FVKESK. This CDR3 spans 19 amino acids. Trimming took 0 bases from V and 8 from J, leaving 23 bases between them. The CDR3 bases are TGTGCCAGCAGCCAAGATAGCTTCCCCAGTTCGGCAGGGGATTCACCCCTCCACTTT. Amino acids: CASSQDSFPSSAGDSPLHF.

Many counts were recorded for this clonotype. This chain links TRBV20-1 with TRBJ2-7; D perhaps matches TRBD2 (6 bases). V gave up 1 base and J gave up 4 bases, with 8 bases separating them. This CDR3 contains 12 residues. CDR1 DFQATT and CDR2 SNEGSKA come from the germline V gene (reference sequence). The CDR3 region is CSARGRGYEQYF. The CDR3 DNA is TGCAGTGCTAGAGGGAGGGGATACGAGCAGTACTTC.

This clonotype was seen only a few times. V is TRBV6-6 and J is TRBJ2-7, with D perhaps matching TRBD1 or TRBD2 (5 bases each). CDR1 and CDR2 from the germline V gene are MNHNY and SVGAGI (reference sequence). V lost 0 bases to trimming and J lost 2 bases, with 17 bases between them. The CDR3 contains 17 residues. The CDR3 here is CASSYSGEPTVTYEQYF. Written as DNA, the CDR3 is TGTGCCAGCAGTTACTCGGGGGAGCCAACAGTTACCTACGAGCAGTACTTC.

The V and J genes are TRBV5-1 and TRBJ2-1, with TRBD1 matching over 9 bases. The germline V gene has CDR1 SGHRS and CDR2 YFSETQ. The CDR3 runs 15 residues. V shed 3 bases, J shed 6 bases, and the junction held 7 bases outside the gene matches. Here the CDR3 reads CASSSPGQGGNEQFF. CDR3 nucleotide sequence: TGCGCCAGCAGCTCACCGGGACAGGGAGGCAATGAGCAGTTCTTC.